One and the same sample provided the 16 T cell receptor beta chains below, sequenced in a study of cytomegalovirus exposure and HLA in healthy donors. The PCR contained 60 Vbeta and 13 Jbeta primers. The method was immunoSEQ multiplex PCR; TCRdb's version includes in-frame clones alone and lacks a portion of them. The data show about 74,000 clones, around 70% seen once. The sample consisted of PBMCs. The source of these receptors is a woman aged 40 to 55 in good health and CMV-seropositive.

The CDR3 sequence: CASSLTWTGRNTIYF. As DNA, the CDR3 is TGTGCCAGCAGTCTAACTTGGACAGGAAGAAACACCATATATTTT. The chain recombines TRBV27 with TRBJ1-3, with 7 bases matching TRBD1. The CDR3 has 15 amino acids. The V and J ends lost 5 bases and 5 bases, in that order; junction bases with no gene match: 9. In germline, CDR1 is MNHEY, CDR2 SMNVEV (reference sequence).

This chain connects TRBV7-8 to TRBJ2-5, with 7 bases matching TRBD2. From germline, CDR1 is SGHVS and CDR2 FQNEAQ. CDR3 length equals 14 residues. Trimming cost V 1 base and J 5 bases; bases outside gene matches: 4. The CDR3 here is CASSLGGGWETQYF. The CDR3 DNA sequence: TGTGCCAGCAGCTTAGGGGGAGGGTGGGAGACCCAGTACTTC.

The gene calls are TRBV18 and TRBJ2-5; possible D gene TRBD2, 5 bases. The germline V gene encodes CDR1 KGHSH and CDR2 LQKENI. The CDR3 has 13 amino acids. V lost 4 bases, J lost 5 bases, and 11 bases lay in between. The CDR3 DNA reads TGTGCCAGCTCACTGGGAGAGTCGGAGACCCAGTACTTC. Its protein is CASSLGESETQYF.

V is TRBV7-6 and J is TRBJ2-6, with D possibly being TRBD2 (6 bases). V lost 3 bases and J lost 2, with 11 bases in between. Germline V gene sequence: CDR1 SGHVS, CDR2 FNYEAQ. This CDR3 comprises 16 residues. CDR3 in amino acids: CASSLSTRAGANVLTF. DNA for the CDR3: TGTGCCAGCAGCTTGTCGACTAGGGCTGGGGCCAACGTCCTGACTTTC. Full variable domain (rest looked up from reference TRBV7-6 and TRBJ2-6): GAGVSQSPRYKVTKRGQDVALRCDPISGHVSLYWYRQALGQGPEFLTYFNYEAQQDKSGLPNDRFSAERPEGSISTLTIQRTEQRDSAMYRCASSLSTRAGANVLTFGAGSRLTVL.

The chain is built from TRBV5-1 and TRBJ2-7, with 8 bases lining up with TRBD1. CDR1 and CDR2 from the germline V gene are SGHRS and YFSETQ. CDR3 length equals 14 residues. The junction had 6 bases not matched to a gene; V was cut back by 4 bases and J by 3 bases. The CDR3 is CASSEGQGFYEQYF. The CDR3 DNA is TGCGCCAGCAGCGAAGGACAGGGATTCTACGAGCAGTACTTC.

The rearrangement uses TRBV30 and TRBJ1-2; D may be TRBD1 (5 bases). Germline values: CDR1 GTSNPN, CDR2 SVGIG (reference sequence). The CDR3 has 12 amino acids. V shed 2 bases and J shed 8 bases, with 12 bases lying between them. CDR3 residues: CAWSPGAGGYTF. The DNA for the CDR3 is TGTGCCTGGAGTCCTGGGGCGGGGGGCTACACCTTC.

Concerning this clone itself: The same CDR3 can be traced to other DNA sequences in this sample. This sequence joins TRBV6-6 and TRBJ1-5; D is unresolved. The CDR3 loop spans 12 amino acids. Germline V gives CDR1 MNHNY, CDR2 SVGAGI (reference sequence). The germline V and J ends were trimmed by 4 bases and 4 bases, with 5 bases remaining between them. CDR3 in DNA: TGTGCCAGCAGTTCGGGTAATCAGCCCCAGCATTTT. It is translated as CASSSGNQPQHF.

The chain uses TRBV5-1 and TRBJ2-5; D call uncertain. Germline V gene sequence: CDR1 SGHRS, CDR2 YFSETQ. The ends were cut back, 0 bases at V and 1 base at J, with 10 bases in the middle. The CDR3 spans 15 residues. CDR3 region: CASSLAFSSQETQYF. CDR3 in DNA: TGCGCCAGCAGCTTGGCCTTTAGTTCCCAAGAGACCCAGTACTTC.

The chain uses TRBV5-4 and TRBJ1-1, with 9 bases fitting TRBD1. V was clipped by 4 bases and J by 7 bases; unmatched bases: 11. CDR1 is SGHNT, CDR2 YYREEE, per germline (reference sequence). The CDR3 covers 15 residues. The CDR3 protein is CASSPPGQGLGEAFF. The CDR3 nucleotides read TGTGCCAGCAGCCCTCCGGGACAGGGATTAGGTGAAGCTTTCTTT.

The chain has TRBV15 and TRBJ2-5; 7 nucleotides align to TRBD1. Germline V gives CDR1 LNHNV, CDR2 YYDKDF (reference sequence). This CDR3 contains 13 residues. V shed 2 bases, J shed 11 bases, and the junction held 8 bases outside the gene matches. The CDR3 DNA reads TGTGCCACCAGCAGATACAGGGGAAGAGAGCAGTACTTC. Translation gives CATSRYRGREQYF.

CDR3 coding DNA: TGTGCCAGCAGCCCCCTTGGGACAGGGGGAAACACCATATATTTT. Its protein product is CASSPLGTGGNTIYF. The rearrangement uses TRBV9 and TRBJ1-3, with 9 bases aligning to TRBD1. The germline V gene has CDR1 SGDLS and CDR2 YYNGEE. This CDR3 is built from 15 residues. V was clipped by 4 bases and J by 4 bases; unmatched bases: 6.

The V call is TRBV19, the J call TRBJ1-2; D is undetermined. Germline assignment: CDR1 LNHDA and CDR2 SQIVND (reference sequence). The CDR3 is 14 residues long. The V end was cut by 6 bases, the J end by 8 bases, with 19 bases between. The CDR3 DNA reads TGTGCCAGTAGGGGGAGCGGCGAAAAGACGGGCTACACCTTC. Its translation: CASRGSGEKTGYTF.

This chain connects TRBV6-1 to TRBJ1-4, with D perhaps TRBD1 (6 bases). V was trimmed by 4 bases and J by 4 bases, leaving 13 bases between them. The germline gives CDR1 MNHNS, CDR2 SASEGT. The CDR3 extends over 15 amino acids. CDR3 residues: CASSARGSGNEKLFF. DNA for the CDR3: TGTGCCAGCAGTGCAAGGGGGTCTGGTAATGAAAAACTGTTTTTT.

The CDR3 nucleotides are TGTGCCAGCTCAGAAGAACTCCTGAGCTCCTACGAGCAGTACTTC. Protein: CASSEELLSSYEQYF. V and J are TRBV18 and TRBJ2-7; D not resolved. Germline CDR1 KGHSH, CDR2 LQKENI. The CDR3 runs to 15 residues. V lost 5 bases to trimming and J lost 0 bases, with 14 bases between them.

The chain is built from TRBV7-2 and TRBJ2-7; 7 bases align to TRBD1. The CDR3 length is 14 residues. V shed 1 base and J 3 bases; nucleotides not matched to a gene: 3. The V gene's germline CDR1 is SGHTA and CDR2 FQGNSA. The CDR3 reads CASSLVPGGYEQYF. DNA for the CDR3: TGTGCCAGCAGCTTAGTCCCAGGGGGCTACGAGCAGTACTTC.

This sequence joins TRBV29-1 and TRBJ2-7; a weak D match, TRBD1 (6 bases). V was shortened by 2 bases and J by 6 bases, with 17 bases between the two germline ends. The CDR3 totals 14 residues. Germline V gene lookup returns CDR1 SQVTM and CDR2 ANQGSEA. CDR3 loop: CSVEFGGSPPEQYF. The CDR3 coding sequence is TGCAGCGTTGAATTTGGGGGCTCTCCCCCCGAGCAGTACTTC.